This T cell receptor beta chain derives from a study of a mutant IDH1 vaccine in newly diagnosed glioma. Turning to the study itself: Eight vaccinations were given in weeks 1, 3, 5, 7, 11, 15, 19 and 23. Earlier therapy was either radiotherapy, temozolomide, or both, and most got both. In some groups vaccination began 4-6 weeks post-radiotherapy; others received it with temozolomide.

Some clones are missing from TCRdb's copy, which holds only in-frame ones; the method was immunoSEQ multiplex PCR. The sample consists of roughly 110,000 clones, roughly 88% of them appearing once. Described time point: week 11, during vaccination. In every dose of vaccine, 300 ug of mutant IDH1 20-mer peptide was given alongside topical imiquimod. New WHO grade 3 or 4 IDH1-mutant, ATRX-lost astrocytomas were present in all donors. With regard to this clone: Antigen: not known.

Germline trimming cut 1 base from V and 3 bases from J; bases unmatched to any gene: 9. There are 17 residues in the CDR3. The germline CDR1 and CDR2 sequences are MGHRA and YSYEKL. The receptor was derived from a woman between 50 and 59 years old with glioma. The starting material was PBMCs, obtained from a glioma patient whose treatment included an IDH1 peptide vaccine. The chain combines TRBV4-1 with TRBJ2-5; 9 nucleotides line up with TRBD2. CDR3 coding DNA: TGCGCCAGCAGCCAAGGGTTTGGCCTAGCGGGAAAAGAGACCCAGTACTTC. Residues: CASSQGFGLAGKETQYF.